This T cell receptor (beta chain) was identified during a study of blood T cell repertoires in COVID-19. Study-wide background: The United States, Italy and Spain provided the acute and convalescent COVID-19 samples. The analysed material was cDNA or gDNA that came from T cells, B-cell-depleted T cells, or PBMCs.

The protocol was immunoSEQ multiplex PCR, while the TCRdb copy is restricted to in-frame clones and leaves out a portion. The sample holds more than 70,000 clones, less than 85% seen once. With 2 bases removed from V and 2 bases from J, the gap between germline ends came to 9 bases. Germline values: CDR1 MNHEY, CDR2 SVGAGI. This CDR3 comprises 15 residues. The TCR comes from a woman aged 70-85 years with acute or convalescent COVID-19. The sequenced sample was peripheral blood. This sequence joins TRBV6-5 and TRBJ2-2; maybe TRBD1 (6 bases). CDR3 in amino acids: CASSYGTINTGELFF. CDR3 nucleotides: TGTGCCAGCAGTTACGGGACAATAAACACCGGGGAGCTGTTTTTT.